These T cell receptor beta chains were read from a single sample in a study of cytomegalovirus exposure and HLA in healthy donors. The data were produced by immunoSEQ multiplex PCR, yet TCRdb's version contains in-frame clones alone and is incomplete. The sample has around 150,000 clones; roughly 86% are singletons. Source material: PBMCs. The source of these receptors is a woman in her late teens or twenties in good health and CMV-seropositive. Both conserved end residues are trimmed from each CDR3. The order of the fields is J gene, CDR3 length, V gene, clone size, D gene, CDR3 protein. D genes are given only for firm matches. Expanded clones are given a class, and other clones once, few, many or no size at all.

TRBJ2-2 | 15 | TRBV9 | once | TRBD2 | ASSPPGTSRNTGELF
TRBJ2-1 | 11 | TRBV29-1 | . | . | SDDESTGGEQF
TRBJ1-1 | 11 | TRBV5-1 | . | TRBD1 | ASSPGTGAEAF
TRBJ2-1 | 13 | TRBV10-3 | . | TRBD2 | AISERAGPALEQF
TRBJ1-2 | 14 | TRBV25-1 | . | . | ASSEPGREPNYGYT
TRBJ2-3 | 12 | TRBV18 | . | . | ASSPDRQDRTQY
TRBJ2-1 | 13 | TRBV9 | . | . | ASSDTSSSYNEQF
TRBJ2-1 | 11 | TRBV5-4 | . | TRBD1 | ASSPDRDNEQF
TRBJ2-2 | 12 | TRBV5-8 | . | . | ASSLTVTTGELF
TRBJ2-3 | 18 | TRBV4-3 | . | TRBD2 | ASSQDGRLAGGPLGDTQY
TRBJ2-2 | 12 | TRBV5-1 | . | . | ASSFGGNTGELF
TRBJ2-3 | 13 | TRBV19 | . | . | ASTPSGVGTDTQY
TRBJ1-1 | 16 | TRBV10-3 | few | TRBD1 | AISESPLTGSPNTEAF
TRBJ2-1 | 16 | TRBV2 | . | . | ASSLQGLAGSSYNEQF
TRBJ1-1 | 11 | TRBV9 | once | . | ASSAGVGFEAF
TRBJ2-7 | 11 | TRBV7-3 | . | . | ASSLKRVEEQY
TRBJ2-1 | 12 | TRBV7-3 | . | . | ASSILRDTNEQF
TRBJ1-3 | 12 | TRBV11-3 | . | . | ASSGRYSGNTIY
TRBJ1-1 | 12 | TRBV7-3 | . | TRBD1 | ASSTGGPNTEAF
TRBJ2-3 | 10 | TRBV30 | . | . | AWSVSPNTQY
TRBJ1-1 | 9 | TRBV29-1 | . | . | SVESLTEAF
TRBJ2-7 | 12 | TRBV6-6 | . | . | ASSYDGNTYEQY
TRBJ1-1 | 10 | TRBV5-5 | once | TRBD1 | ASSPGTVEAF
TRBJ1-5 | 11 | TRBV29-1 | . | TRBD1 | SVRTGESQPQH
TRBJ2-6 | 15 | TRBV27 | . | . | ASSLYWLHSGANVLT
TRBJ2-7 | 13 | TRBV30 | . | . | AWSMMSGSKYEQY
TRBJ2-7 | 11 | TRBV7-9 | once | . | ASSLAGGIEQY
TRBJ2-7 | 14 | TRBV10-1 | . | . | ASSDPSGGSSYEQY
TRBJ2-7 | 16 | TRBV30 | . | TRBD2 | AWSIPSGAGETFGEQY
TRBJ2-7 | 14 | TRBV5-1 | . | TRBD2 | ASSLIVSGGSYEQY
TRBJ2-1 | 10 | TRBV7-3 | . | TRBD1 | ASSFPGQEKF
TRBJ1-1 | 12 | TRBV5-1 | . | . | ASGGLPAGTEAF
TRBJ2-1 | 13 | TRBV5-1 | . | TRBD2 | ASSLGTSGINEQF
TRBJ2-5 | 13 | TRBV6-5 | . | TRBD2 | ASSYGGLAGETQY
TRBJ2-7 | 15 | TRBV23-1 | . | . | ASSQHPVVRALYEQY
TRBJ2-7 | 11 | TRBV2 | . | . | AGNRDNAYEQY
TRBJ2-6 | 13 | TRBV4-3 | . | . | ASSLGVSGANVLT
TRBJ2-7 | 13 | TRBV27 | . | TRBD2 | ASKRLAGGGYEQY
TRBJ2-1 | 13 | TRBV28 | few | TRBD2 | ASSSPAGGYNEQF
TRBJ1-1 | 12 | TRBV18 | . | . | ASSPQPLNTEAF
TRBJ2-7 | 12 | TRBV7-9 | few | . | ASSFASREGEQY